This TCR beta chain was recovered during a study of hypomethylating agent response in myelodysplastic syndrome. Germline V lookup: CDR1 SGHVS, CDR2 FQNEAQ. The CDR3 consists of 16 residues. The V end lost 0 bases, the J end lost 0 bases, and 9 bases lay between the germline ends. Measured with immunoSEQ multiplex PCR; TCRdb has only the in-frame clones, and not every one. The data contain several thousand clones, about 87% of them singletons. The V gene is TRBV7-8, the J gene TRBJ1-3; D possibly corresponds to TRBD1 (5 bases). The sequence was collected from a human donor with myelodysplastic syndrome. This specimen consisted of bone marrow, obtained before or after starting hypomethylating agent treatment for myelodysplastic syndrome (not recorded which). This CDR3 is CASSLAWGSSGNTIYF. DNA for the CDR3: TGTGCCAGCAGCTTAGCGTGGGGGAGCTCTGGAAACACCATATATTTT.